A selection of T cell receptor beta chains follows, all from one sample in a study of blood T cell repertoires in COVID-19. Data came from immunoSEQ multiplex PCR; TCRdb stores just in-frame clones and leaves some out. This table holds a few hundred thousand clones, about 89% found once. The sequenced material came from peripheral blood. The receptors shown here come from a woman aged 30 to 39 with COVID-19, enrolled during active disease. Both conserved end residues are part of each CDR3. The D gene is left open where the match is weak. Rows give clone size only sometimes, using once, few, many, or a class for an expanded clone.

TRBJ1-1	.	TRBV12-1	.	TGTGCCAGCAGCCCCCCCCGGACAGCGCTGGACACTGAAGCTTTCTTT	CASSPPRTALDTEAFF
TRBJ2-1	.	TRBV7-6	.	TGTGCCAGCAGCTTAGTCGGAGGGCCCTACAATGAGCAGTTCTTC	CASSLVGGPYNEQFF
TRBJ1-3	.	TRBV7-2	.	TGTGCCAGCAGCTTAGCGCGGACAGTTATTGGAAACACCATATATTTT	CASSLARTVIGNTIYF
TRBJ2-3	.	TRBV20-1	.	TGCAGTGCTGGCCAGGGAGATACGCAGTATTTT	CSAGQGDTQYF
TRBJ2-7	.	TRBV3-1/TRBV3-2	.	TGTGCCAGCAGCCGAACCACAGGGTTCCACGAGCAGTACTTC	CASSRTTGFHEQYF
TRBJ2-2	TRBD1	TRBV9	.	TGTGCCAGCAGCGCGGCAGGGGGTGACACCGGGGAGCTGTTTTTT	CASSAAGGDTGELFF
TRBJ1-5	.	TRBV11-3	.	TGTGCCAAATCTAGGGGTGATCAGCCCCAGCATTTT	CAKSRGDQPQHF
TRBJ1-3	.	TRBV5-6	.	TGTGCCAGCAGCTTGAAGGGCGGGGTTATCTCTGGAAACACCATATATTTT	CASSLKGGVISGNTIYF
TRBJ2-7	TRBD1	TRBV4-1	once	TGCGCCAGCAGCCAACGGTCGGACAGGGAATATTCCTACGAGCAGTACTTC	CASSQRSDREYSYEQYF
TRBJ2-1	TRBD2	TRBV13	.	TGTGCCAGCAGCTCACTAACAAGCGGGAAGCCGGACAATGAGCAGTTCTTC	CASSSLTSGKPDNEQFF
TRBJ1-2	TRBD1	TRBV11-2	once	TGTGCCAGCAGCTCGAGCGAGGGGGCAGGGTATGGCTACACCTTC	CASSSSEGAGYGYTF
TRBJ1-2	.	TRBV7-9	.	TGTGCCAGCAGCTCAAACAGGGTTGGCTACACCTTC	CASSSNRVGYTF
TRBJ1-1	.	TRBV6-2/TRBV6-3	.	TGTGCCAGCAGTCCCTCCGGGGTGGTAGGTACTGAAGCTTTCTTT	CASSPSGVVGTEAFF